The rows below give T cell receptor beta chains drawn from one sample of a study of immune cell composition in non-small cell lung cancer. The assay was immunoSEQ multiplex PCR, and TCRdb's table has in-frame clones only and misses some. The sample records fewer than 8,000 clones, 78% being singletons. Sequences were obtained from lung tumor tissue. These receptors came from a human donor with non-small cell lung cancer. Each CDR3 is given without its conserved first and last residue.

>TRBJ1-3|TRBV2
ASRGGVSGNTIY
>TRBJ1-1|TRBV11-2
ASSLYGTGGANTEAF
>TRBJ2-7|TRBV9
ASSPTHAGWDEQY
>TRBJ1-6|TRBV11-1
ASSLETQYNSPLH
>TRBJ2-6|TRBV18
ASSPRGSGANVLT
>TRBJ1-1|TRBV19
ASSHPNTLEAF
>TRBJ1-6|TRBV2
ASSEAWEGFSYNSPLH
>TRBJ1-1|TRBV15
ATSSYRSLNTEAF
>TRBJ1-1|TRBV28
ASGRGGNTEAF
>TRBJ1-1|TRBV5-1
ASSFARMNTEAF
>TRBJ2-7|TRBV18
ASSPSGQYTYEQY
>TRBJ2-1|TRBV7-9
ASSMRDRVYNEQF
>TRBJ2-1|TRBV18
ASSPNDRGLYNEQF
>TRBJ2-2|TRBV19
ASSRLQAIGELF